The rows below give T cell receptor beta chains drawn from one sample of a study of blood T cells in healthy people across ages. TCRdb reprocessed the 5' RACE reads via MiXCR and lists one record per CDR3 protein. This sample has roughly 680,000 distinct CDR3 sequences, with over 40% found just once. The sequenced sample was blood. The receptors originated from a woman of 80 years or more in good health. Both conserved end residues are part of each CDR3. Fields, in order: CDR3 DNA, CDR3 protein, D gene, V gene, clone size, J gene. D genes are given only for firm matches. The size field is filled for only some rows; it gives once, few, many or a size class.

TGTGCCAGCAGCTCTAGCGGGAGAATTGATGAGCAGTTCTTC CASSSSGRIDEQFF TRBD2 TRBV7-3 NA TRBJ2-1
TGCGCCAGCAGCTTGGGAACCCGGGACAGGGGGTATGGCTACACCTTC CASSLGTRDRGYGYTF TRBD1 TRBV5-1 NA TRBJ1-2
TGTGCCAGCAGTTTATCTGGGGGATCTGAAGCTTTCTTT CASSLSGGSEAFF NA TRBV27 few TRBJ1-1
TGTGCCAGCAGTGAAGTAGGCAATGGCTACACCTTC CASSEVGNGYTF NA TRBV2 NA TRBJ1-2
TGTGCCAGCAGTTCGGGTGGGACAGGATCCCTCGAATTGCAGTTCTTC CASSSGGTGSLELQFF TRBD1 TRBV27 many TRBJ2-1
TGCGCCAGCAGCCAAGACAGGACTTACAATGAGCAGTTCTTC CASSQDRTYNEQFF NA TRBV5-1 few TRBJ2-1
TGTGCCAGCAGCCAAGATCGGGGGGCTACGACAGATACGCAGTATTTT CASSQDRGATTDTQYF NA TRBV3-1 many TRBJ2-3
TGCAGCGGCCTGGACAGCTCTGGGGCCAACGTCCTGACTTTC CSGLDSSGANVLTF NA TRBV29-1 many TRBJ2-6
TGTGCCTGGAGTGTGGGGCTAGCTGGCGAGCAGTTCTTC CAWSVGLAGEQFF NA TRBV30 many TRBJ2-1
TGTGCCAGCAGCCTTGAGTCCTGGAATGAAAAACTGTTTTTT CASSLESWNEKLFF NA TRBV3-1 few TRBJ1-4
TGTGCCAGCAGCCCAGCCCCAGGAGAGACCCAGTACTTC CASSPAPGETQYF NA TRBV9 NA TRBJ2-5
TGTGCCAGCAGCGTAGCTGACGGGAGGGCCACAGATACGCAGTATTTT CASSVADGRATDTQYF TRBD2 TRBV9 NA TRBJ2-3
TGTGCCAGCAGTTACGGGAAGTCGGTCGGGTACGAGCAGTACTTC CASSYGKSVGYEQYF NA TRBV6-5 NA TRBJ2-7
TGCAGTGCTAGTCCTAATCGGGACAGAAAGGACATTCAGTACTTC CSASPNRDRKDIQYF TRBD1 TRBV20-1 NA TRBJ2-4
TGTGCCAGCAGGCCGTCGGGACTCCTTAGGCCAGATACGCAGTATTTT CASRPSGLLRPDTQYF NA TRBV12-3/TRBV12-4 many TRBJ2-3
TGTGCCAGCAGCCCCTCCGGGGGGTATGGCAATGAGCAGTTCTTC CASSPSGGYGNEQFF TRBD2 TRBV7-2 many TRBJ2-1
TGTGCCAGCTCACCACCAACTAGCGGGGGCTGCGATGAGCAGTTCTTC CASSPPTSGGCDEQFF TRBD2 TRBV18 NA TRBJ2-1
TGCGCCAGCCAAAGGGCCGCGAACAATGAGCAGTTCTTC CASQRAANNEQFF NA TRBV5-1 many TRBJ2-1
TGTGCCAGCAGCGCCCGGGGACTAGCGGGGCGGCATACGCAGTATTTT CASSARGLAGRHTQYF TRBD2 TRBV9 NA TRBJ2-3
TGTGCCACCAGCAGACCAGGGAGCTCCTACGAGCAGTACTTC CATSRPGSSYEQYF NA TRBV15 many TRBJ2-7
TGTGCCAGCAGCTCAAGGGGGGATTCACCCCTCCACTTT CASSSRGDSPLHF NA TRBV7-2 NA TRBJ1-6
TGCAGTGCTATCGAGGGAGGACCTCACTATGGCTACACCTTC CSAIEGGPHYGYTF NA TRBV20-1 many TRBJ1-2
TGCGCCAGCAGCCCCCGGACAGGGGGCAACGAGCAGTACTTC CASSPRTGGNEQYF TRBD1 TRBV5-1 NA TRBJ2-7
TGCAGTGCTAGATCCGGGGGGAGCTCCTACGAGCAGTACTTC CSARSGGSSYEQYF TRBD2 TRBV20-1 NA TRBJ2-7
TGTGCCACCAGTGACCCCGGGACAGGGAGCACCGGGGAGCTGTTTTTT CATSDPGTGSTGELFF TRBD1 TRBV24-1 NA TRBJ2-2
TGTGCCAGCAGTTTCGAGGGGACAGGGAGGAATGGCTACACCTTC CASSFEGTGRNGYTF TRBD1 TRBV27 medium-sized TRBJ1-2
TGTGCCAGTAGTTCCTCGACAGCTCGGAACACTGAAGCTTTCTTT CASSSSTARNTEAFF NA TRBV19 few TRBJ1-1